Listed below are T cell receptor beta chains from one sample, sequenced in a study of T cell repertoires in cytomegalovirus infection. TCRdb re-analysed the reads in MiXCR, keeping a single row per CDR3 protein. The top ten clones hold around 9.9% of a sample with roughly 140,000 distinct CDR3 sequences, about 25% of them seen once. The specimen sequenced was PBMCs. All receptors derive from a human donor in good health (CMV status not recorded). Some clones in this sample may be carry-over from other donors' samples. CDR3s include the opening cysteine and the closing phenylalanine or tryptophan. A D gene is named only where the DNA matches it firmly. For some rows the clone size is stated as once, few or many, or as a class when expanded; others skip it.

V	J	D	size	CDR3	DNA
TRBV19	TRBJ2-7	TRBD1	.	CASSPRDRRFPYEQYF	TGTGCCAGTAGCCCCCGGGACAGGAGATTCCCCTACGAGCAGTACTTC
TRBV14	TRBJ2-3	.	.	CASSQDISDTQYF	TGTGCCAGCAGCCAAGATATATCAGATACGCAGTATTTT
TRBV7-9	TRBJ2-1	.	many	CASSLDYKLYPSSYNEQFF	TGTGCCAGCAGCTTAGATTACAAGCTCTACCCTAGCTCCTACAATGAGCAGTTCTTC
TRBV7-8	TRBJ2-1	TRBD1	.	CASSSGQGPIGNEQFF	TGTGCCAGCAGCTCTGGACAGGGGCCGATAGGGAATGAGCAGTTCTTC
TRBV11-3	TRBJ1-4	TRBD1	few	CASSLVPGQGPRANEKLFF	TGTGCCAGCAGCTTAGTGCCGGGACAGGGACCAAGGGCTAATGAAAAACTGTTTTTT
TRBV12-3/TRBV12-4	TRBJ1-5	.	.	CASSLGTVSNQPQHF	TGTGCCAGCAGTTTGGGGACGGTTAGCAATCAGCCCCAGCATTTT
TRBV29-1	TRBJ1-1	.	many	CSVTHDNLNTEAFF	TGCAGCGTCACCCACGACAATCTGAACACTGAAGCTTTCTTT
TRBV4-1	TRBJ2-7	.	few	CASSQGVGWDNSYEQYF	TGCGCCAGCAGCCAAGGTGTAGGCTGGGATAACTCCTACGAGCAGTACTTC
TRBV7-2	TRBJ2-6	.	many	CASSLKGSSGANVLTF	TGTGCCAGCAGCTTAAAGGGGTCCTCTGGGGCCAACGTCCTGACTTTC
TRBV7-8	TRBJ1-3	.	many	CASSLAGFGNTIYF	TGTGCCAGCAGCTTAGCAGGGTTCGGAAACACCATATATTTT
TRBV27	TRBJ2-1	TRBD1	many	CASSQRQGGNEQFF	TGTGCCAGCAGTCAGAGACAGGGGGGAAATGAGCAGTTCTTC
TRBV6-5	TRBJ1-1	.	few	CASRRGGGSTEAFF	TGTGCCAGCCGGCGAGGCGGTGGGAGCACTGAAGCTTTCTTT
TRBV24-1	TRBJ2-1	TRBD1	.	CATSDPLTGDYNEQFF	TGTGCCACCAGTGACCCCCTAACAGGGGACTACAATGAGCAGTTCTTC
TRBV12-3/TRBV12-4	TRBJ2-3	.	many	CASSLGPEQYF	TGTGCCAGCAGTTTAGGCCCTGAGCAGTATTTT
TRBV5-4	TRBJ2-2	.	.	CASSPRGLAAPNTGELFF	TGTGCCAGCAGCCCCCGGGGTTTAGCGGCCCCGAACACCGGGGAGCTGTTTTTT
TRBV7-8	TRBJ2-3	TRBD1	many	CASSLNRQGPTDTQYF	TGTGCCAGCAGCTTAAACCGACAGGGCCCCACAGATACGCAGTATTTT
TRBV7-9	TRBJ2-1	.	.	CASSPGGNRPSNEQFF	TGTGCCAGCAGCCCCGGTGGGAACCGACCCTCCAATGAGCAGTTCTTC
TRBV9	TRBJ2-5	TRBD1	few	CASSVDMTGMETQYF	TGTGCCAGCAGCGTAGATATGACAGGGATGGAGACCCAGTACTTC
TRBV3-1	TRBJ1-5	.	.	CASSETGNQPQHF	TGTGCCAGCAGCGAGACGGGGAATCAGCCCCAGCATTTT
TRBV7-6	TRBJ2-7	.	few	CASSSSTGYEQYF	TGTGCCAGCAGCTCCTCGACAGGCTACGAGCAGTACTTC
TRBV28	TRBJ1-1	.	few	CASSSVNTEAFF	TGTGCCAGCAGTTCTGTGAACACTGAAGCTTTCTTT
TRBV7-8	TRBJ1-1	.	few	CASSPDRPLNTEAFF	TGTGCCAGCAGCCCCGACAGACCTCTGAACACTGAAGCTTTCTTT
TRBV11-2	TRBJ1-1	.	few	CASSALVGNTEAFF	TGTGCCAGCAGCGCCCTCGTTGGGAACACTGAAGCTTTCTTT
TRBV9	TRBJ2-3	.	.	CASIVTPTLETDTQYF	TGTGCCAGCATCGTAACCCCAACCTTGGAAACAGATACGCAGTATTTT
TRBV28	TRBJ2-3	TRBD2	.	CSSSFSRDYSTDTQYF	TGTTCCAGCAGTTTTTCGCGGGACTATAGCACAGATACGCAGTATTTT
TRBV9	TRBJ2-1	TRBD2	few	CASSARGGSSYNEQFF	TGTGCCAGCAGCGCGCGAGGCGGGAGCTCCTACAATGAGCAGTTCTTC
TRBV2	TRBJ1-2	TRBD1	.	CASSEGGTGAHYGYTF	TGTGCCAGCAGTGAAGGGGGGACAGGGGCGCACTATGGCTACACCTTC
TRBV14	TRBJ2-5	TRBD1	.	CASSARDRGKQTQYF	TGTGCCAGCAGCGCCCGGGACAGGGGCAAACAGACCCAGTACTTC
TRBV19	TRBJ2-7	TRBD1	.	CASSLGQDYEQYF	TGTGCCAGTAGTCTGGGACAGGACTACGAGCAGTACTTC
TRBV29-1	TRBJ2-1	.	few	CSVLVGGNNEQFF	TGCAGCGTTCTTGTGGGAGGTAACAATGAGCAGTTCTTC
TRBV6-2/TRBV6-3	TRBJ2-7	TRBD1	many	CASSYGTVARTYEQYF	TGTGCCAGCAGTTACGGGACAGTTGCGCGGACCTACGAGCAGTACTTC
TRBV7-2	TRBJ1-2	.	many	CASSLTNRDGYTF	TGTGCCAGCAGCTTAACAAACCGAGATGGCTACACCTTC
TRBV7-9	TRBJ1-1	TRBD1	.	CASSSRDRNTEAFF	TGTGCCAGCAGCTCCCGGGACAGGAACACTGAAGCTTTCTTT
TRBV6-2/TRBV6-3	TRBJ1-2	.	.	CARGQYYGYTF	TGTGCCAGAGGACAGTATTATGGCTACACCTTC
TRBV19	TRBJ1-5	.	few	CASSESRNQPQHF	TGTGCCAGTAGTGAATCGCGTAACCAGCCCCAGCATTTT
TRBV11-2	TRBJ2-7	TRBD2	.	CASSWTSGREQYF	TGTGCCAGCAGCTGGACTAGCGGGAGGGAGCAGTACTTC
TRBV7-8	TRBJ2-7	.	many	CASSPYTGFEQYF	TGTGCCAGCAGCCCCTATACAGGGTTCGAGCAGTACTTC
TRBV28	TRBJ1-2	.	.	CASSLYVDYGYTF	TGTGCCAGCAGTTTATATGTCGACTATGGCTACACCTTC
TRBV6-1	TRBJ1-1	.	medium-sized	CASKDQGRPEAFF	TGTGCCAGCAAGGACCAGGGTCGGCCTGAAGCTTTCTTT
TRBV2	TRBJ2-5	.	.	CASSGRTQYF	TGTGCCAGCAGTGGGCGGACCCAGTACTTC
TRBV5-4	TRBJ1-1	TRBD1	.	CASSFWTGYTEAFF	TGTGCCAGCAGCTTTTGGACAGGGTACACTGAAGCTTTCTTT
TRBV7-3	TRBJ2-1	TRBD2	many	CASSLFAGDKNEQFF	TGTGCCAGCAGCTTATTCGCGGGAGACAAGAATGAGCAGTTCTTC
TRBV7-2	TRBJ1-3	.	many	CASSLGPTSSGNTIYF	TGTGCCAGCAGCCTAGGACCGACATCCTCTGGAAACACCATATATTTT
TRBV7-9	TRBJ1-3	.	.	CASKGNSGNTIYF	TGTGCCAGCAAAGGGAACTCTGGAAACACCATATATTTT
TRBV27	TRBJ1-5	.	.	CASRQGTGNSNQPQHF	TGTGCCAGCAGACAGGGAACAGGGAATAGCAATCAGCCCCAGCATTTT
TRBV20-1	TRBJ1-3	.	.	CSARDAGKGNTIYF	TGCAGTGCTAGAGATGCAGGGAAGGGAAACACCATATATTTT
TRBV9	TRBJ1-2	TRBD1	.	CASSPRDSLSYGYTF	TGTGCCAGCAGCCCCCGGGACAGCTTGTCCTATGGCTACACCTTC
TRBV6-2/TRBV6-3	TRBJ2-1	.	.	CASSYRLGNEQFF	TGTGCCAGCAGTTACCGTCTGGGGAATGAGCAGTTCTTC
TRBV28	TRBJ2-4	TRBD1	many	CASRKTGLAKNIQYF	TGTGCCAGCAGGAAGACAGGGTTAGCCAAAAACATTCAGTACTTC
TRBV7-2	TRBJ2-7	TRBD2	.	CASSLPGLAGVGSYEQYF	TGTGCCAGCAGCTTACCGGGACTAGCGGGAGTCGGCTCCTACGAGCAGTACTTC
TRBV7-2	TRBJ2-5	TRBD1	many	CASSQSDRVQETQYF	TGTGCCAGCAGCCAATCCGACAGGGTCCAAGAGACCCAGTACTTC
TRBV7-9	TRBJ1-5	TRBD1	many	CASSSGTGNQPQHF	TGTGCCAGCAGCAGCGGGACAGGGAATCAGCCCCAGCATTTT
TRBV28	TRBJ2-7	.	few	CASSQTVYEQYF	TGTGCCAGCAGTCAGACAGTCTACGAGCAGTACTTC
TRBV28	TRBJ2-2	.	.	CASSPIWGGELFF	TGTGCCAGCAGTCCGATATGGGGCGGGGAGCTGTTTTTT
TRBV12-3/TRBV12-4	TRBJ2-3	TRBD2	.	CASTPSGMSTDTQYF	TGTGCCAGCACCCCTAGCGGAATGAGCACAGATACGCAGTATTTT
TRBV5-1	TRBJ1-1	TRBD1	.	CASTFGTGIRDTEAFF	TGCGCCAGCACCTTCGGGACAGGGATTCGGGACACTGAAGCTTTCTTT
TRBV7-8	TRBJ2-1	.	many	CASSPTGSVGNEQFF	TGTGCCAGCAGCCCGACTGGGTCAGTTGGAAATGAGCAGTTCTTC